This T cell receptor beta chain was observed in a study of T cells in Graves' hyperthyroidism and ophthalmopathy. Study conclusions and caveats: A 13 V-J model separated ophthalmopathy from stable hyperthyroidism. Most clonotypes expanded in thyroid above 0.001 were likewise present in blood.

Germline values: CDR1 MGHDK, CDR2 SYGVNS. V lost 5 bases and J lost 6, with 3 bases in between. The CDR3 length is 10 residues. Comment on this clonotype: What it binds is unknown.

RNA transcripts served as the template for amplifying TCR beta CDR3 regions. The HTBI primer set was used in a first-round RT-PCR of the TCR CDR3. One entry per CDR3 protein, called by TCRdb with MiXCR from the multiplex PCR reads. The table shows 550,000 to 600,000 distinct CDR3 sequences, with around 46% occurring only once. Investigators excluded patients with uncontrolled infection, other autoimmune disease, pregnancy or lactation. Diagnoses used clinical symptoms, serum thyroxine and TRAb, thyroid ultrasound and orbital computed tomography. The chain recombines TRBV25-1 with TRBJ2-3; no definite D call. Input material: peripheral blood or thyroid tissue (not recorded which). This TCR was recovered from an adult woman with Graves' disease, either hyperthyroidism or ophthalmopathy (not recorded which). For the CDR3, the DNA is TGTGCCAGCAGTATGGATACGCAGTATTTT. As protein: CASSMDTQYF.